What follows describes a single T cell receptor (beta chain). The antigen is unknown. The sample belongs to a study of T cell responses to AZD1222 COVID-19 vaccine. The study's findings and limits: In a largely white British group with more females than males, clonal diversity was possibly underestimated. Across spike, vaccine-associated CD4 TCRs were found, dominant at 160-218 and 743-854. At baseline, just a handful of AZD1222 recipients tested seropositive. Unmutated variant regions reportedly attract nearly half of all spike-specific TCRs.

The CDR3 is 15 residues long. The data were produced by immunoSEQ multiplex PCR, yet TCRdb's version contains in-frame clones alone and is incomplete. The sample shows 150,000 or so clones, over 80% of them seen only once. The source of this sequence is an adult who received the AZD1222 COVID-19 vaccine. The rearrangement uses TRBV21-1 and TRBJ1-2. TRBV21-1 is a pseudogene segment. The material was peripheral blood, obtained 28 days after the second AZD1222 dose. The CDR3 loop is CASSKGGGSNYGYTF. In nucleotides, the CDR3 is TGTGCCAGCAGCAAAGGCGGGGGTTCTAACTATGGCTACACCTTC.